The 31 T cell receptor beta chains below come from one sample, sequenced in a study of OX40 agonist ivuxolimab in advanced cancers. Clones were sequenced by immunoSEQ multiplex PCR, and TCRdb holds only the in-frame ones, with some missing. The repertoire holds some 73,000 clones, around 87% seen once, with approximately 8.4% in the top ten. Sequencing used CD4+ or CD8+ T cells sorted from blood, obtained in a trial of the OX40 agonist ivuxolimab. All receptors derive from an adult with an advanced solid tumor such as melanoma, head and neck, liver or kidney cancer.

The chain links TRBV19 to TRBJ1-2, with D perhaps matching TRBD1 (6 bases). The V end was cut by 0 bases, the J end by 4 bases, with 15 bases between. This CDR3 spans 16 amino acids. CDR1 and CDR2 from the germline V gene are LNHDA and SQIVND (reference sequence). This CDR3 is CASSIEATGLAYGYTF. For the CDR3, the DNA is TGTGCCAGTAGTATAGAAGCAACAGGGCTGGCCTATGGCTACACCTTC.

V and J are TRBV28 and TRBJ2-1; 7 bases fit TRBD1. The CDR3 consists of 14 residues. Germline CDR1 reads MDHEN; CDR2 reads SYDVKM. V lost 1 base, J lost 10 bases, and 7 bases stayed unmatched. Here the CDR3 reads CASSLFSGQIEQFF. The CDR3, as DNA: TGTGCCAGCAGTTTATTTTCGGGACAGATCGAGCAGTTCTTC.

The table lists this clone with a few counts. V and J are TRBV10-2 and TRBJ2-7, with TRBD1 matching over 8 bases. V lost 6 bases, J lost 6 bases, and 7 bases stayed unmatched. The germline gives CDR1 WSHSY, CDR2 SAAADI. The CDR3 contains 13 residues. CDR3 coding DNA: TGCGCCAGCAGCCCGGGACAGGTACGCGAGCAGTACTTC. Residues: CASSPGQVREQYF.

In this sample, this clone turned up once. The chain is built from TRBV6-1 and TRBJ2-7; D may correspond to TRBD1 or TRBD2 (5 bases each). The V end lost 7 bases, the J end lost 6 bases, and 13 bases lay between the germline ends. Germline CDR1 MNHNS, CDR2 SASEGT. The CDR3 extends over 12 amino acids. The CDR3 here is CASKIGAGEQYF. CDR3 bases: TGTGCCAGCAAGATCGGGGCTGGCGAGCAGTACTTC.

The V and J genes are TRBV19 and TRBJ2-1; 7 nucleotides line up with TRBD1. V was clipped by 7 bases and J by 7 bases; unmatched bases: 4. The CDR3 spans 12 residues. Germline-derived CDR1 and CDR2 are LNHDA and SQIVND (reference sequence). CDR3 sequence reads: CASIDRVNEQFF. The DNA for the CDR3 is TGTGCCAGTATTGACAGGGTTAATGAGCAGTTCTTC.

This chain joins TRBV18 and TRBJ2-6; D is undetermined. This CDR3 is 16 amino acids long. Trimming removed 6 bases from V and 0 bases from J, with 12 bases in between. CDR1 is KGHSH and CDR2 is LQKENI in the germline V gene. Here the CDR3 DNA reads TGTGCCAGCTCCCCTACCGGGTCCTCTGGGGCCAACGTCCTGACTTTC. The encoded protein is CASSPTGSSGANVLTF.

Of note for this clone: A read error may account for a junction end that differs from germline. DNA for the CDR3: TGTGCCAGTAGTTGGGACAGGCGAACTTTACTCTTT. Its protein is CASSWDRRTLLF. The rearrangement joins TRBV19 to TRBJ1-5, with TRBD1 matching over 8 bases. The CDR3 is 12 amino acids. CDR1 is LNHDA and CDR2 is SQIVND in the germline V gene (reference sequence).

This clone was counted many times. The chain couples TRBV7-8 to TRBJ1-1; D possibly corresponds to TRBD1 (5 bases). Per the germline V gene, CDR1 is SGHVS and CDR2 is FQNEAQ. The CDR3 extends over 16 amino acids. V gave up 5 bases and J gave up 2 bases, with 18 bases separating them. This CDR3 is CASSIATRGGNTEAFF. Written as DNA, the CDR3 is TGTGCCAGCAGCATTGCTACTCGGGGGGGAAACACTGAAGCTTTCTTT.

CDR3 loop: CASSSAGGANTEAFF. DNA for the CDR3: TGCGCCAGCAGCTCGGCGGGGGGGGCGAACACTGAAGCTTTCTTT. This chain connects TRBV5-1 to TRBJ1-1, with a tentative D call TRBD1 (6 bases). Germline V gives CDR1 SGHRS, CDR2 YFSETQ. This CDR3 is built from 15 residues. The germline V and J ends were trimmed by 3 bases and 1 base, with 13 bases remaining between them.

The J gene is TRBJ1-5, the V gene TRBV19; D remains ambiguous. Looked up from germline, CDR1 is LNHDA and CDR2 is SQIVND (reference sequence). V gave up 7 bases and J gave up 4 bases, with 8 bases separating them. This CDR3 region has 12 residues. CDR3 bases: TGTGCCAGTACCGTTTTTAATCAGCCCCAGCATTTT. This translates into CASTVFNQPQHF.

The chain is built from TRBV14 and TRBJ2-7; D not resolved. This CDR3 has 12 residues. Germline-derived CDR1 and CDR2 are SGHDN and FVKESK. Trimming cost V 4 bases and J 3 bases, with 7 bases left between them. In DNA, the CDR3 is TGTGCCAGCAGCCGGGTCTTCTACGAGCAGTACTTC. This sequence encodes CASSRVFYEQYF.

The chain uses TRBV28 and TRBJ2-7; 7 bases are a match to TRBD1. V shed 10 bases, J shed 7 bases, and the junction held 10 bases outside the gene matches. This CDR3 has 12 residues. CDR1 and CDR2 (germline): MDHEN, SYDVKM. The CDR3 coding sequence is TGTGCCACTAAGACAGGGATGGGGGAGCAGTACTTC. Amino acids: CATKTGMGEQYF.

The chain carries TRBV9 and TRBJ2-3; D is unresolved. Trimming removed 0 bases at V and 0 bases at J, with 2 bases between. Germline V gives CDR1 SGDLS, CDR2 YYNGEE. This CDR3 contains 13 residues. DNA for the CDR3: TGTGCCAGCAGCGTAGAGAGCACAGATACGCAGTATTTT. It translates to CASSVESTDTQYF.

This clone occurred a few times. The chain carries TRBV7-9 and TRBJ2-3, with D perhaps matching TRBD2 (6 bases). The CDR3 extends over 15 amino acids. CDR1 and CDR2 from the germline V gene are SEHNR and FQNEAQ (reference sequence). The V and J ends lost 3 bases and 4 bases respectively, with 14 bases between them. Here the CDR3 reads CASSFSGPGADTQYF. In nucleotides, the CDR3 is TGTGCCAGCAGCTTCAGTGGGCCGGGGGCAGATACGCAGTATTTT.

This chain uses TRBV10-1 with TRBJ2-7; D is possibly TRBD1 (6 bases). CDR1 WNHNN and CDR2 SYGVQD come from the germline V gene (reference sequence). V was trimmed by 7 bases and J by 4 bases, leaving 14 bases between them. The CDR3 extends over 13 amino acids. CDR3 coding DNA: TGCGCCAGCAAGGGACATCCTGTATACGAGCAGTACTTC. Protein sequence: CASKGHPVYEQYF.

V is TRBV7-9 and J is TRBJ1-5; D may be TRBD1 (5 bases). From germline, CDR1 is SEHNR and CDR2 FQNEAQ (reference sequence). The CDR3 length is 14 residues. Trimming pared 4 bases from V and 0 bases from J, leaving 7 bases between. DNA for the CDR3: TGTGCCAGCAGCTACGGGGCTAGCAATCAGCCCCAGCATTTT. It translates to CASSYGASNQPQHF.

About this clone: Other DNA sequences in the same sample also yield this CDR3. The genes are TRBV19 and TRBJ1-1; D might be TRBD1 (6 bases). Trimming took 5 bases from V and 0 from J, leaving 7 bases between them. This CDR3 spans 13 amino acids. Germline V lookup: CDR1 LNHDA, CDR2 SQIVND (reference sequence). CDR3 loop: CASSGQLNTEAFF. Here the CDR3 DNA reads TGTGCCAGTAGTGGACAGTTGAACACTGAAGCTTTCTTT.

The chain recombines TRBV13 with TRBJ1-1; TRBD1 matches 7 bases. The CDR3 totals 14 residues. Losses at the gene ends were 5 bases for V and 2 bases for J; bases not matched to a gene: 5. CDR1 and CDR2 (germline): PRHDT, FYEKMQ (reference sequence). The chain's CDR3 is CASSRGQTNTEAFF. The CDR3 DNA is TGTGCCAGCAGCCGGGGACAGACCAACACTGAAGCTTTCTTT.

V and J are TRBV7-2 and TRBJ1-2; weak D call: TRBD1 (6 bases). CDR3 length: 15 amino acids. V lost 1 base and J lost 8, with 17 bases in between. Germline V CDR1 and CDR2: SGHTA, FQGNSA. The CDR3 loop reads CASSLEQGKMGGYTF. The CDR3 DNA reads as TGTGCCAGCAGCTTAGAGCAGGGGAAGATGGGGGGCTACACCTTC.

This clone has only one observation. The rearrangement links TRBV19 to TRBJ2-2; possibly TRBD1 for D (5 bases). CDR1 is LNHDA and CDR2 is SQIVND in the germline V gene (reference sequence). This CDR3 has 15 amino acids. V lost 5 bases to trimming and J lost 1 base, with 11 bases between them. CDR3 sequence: CASSATQGNTGELFF. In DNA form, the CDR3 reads TGTGCCAGTAGTGCGACCCAGGGGAACACCGGGGAGCTGTTTTTT.

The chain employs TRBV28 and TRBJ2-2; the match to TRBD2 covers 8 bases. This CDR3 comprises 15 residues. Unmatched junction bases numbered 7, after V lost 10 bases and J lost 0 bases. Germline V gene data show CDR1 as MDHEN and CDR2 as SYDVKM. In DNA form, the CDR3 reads TGTGCCACTCTGACTAGCGTCTCGAACACCGGGGAGCTGTTTTTT. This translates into CATLTSVSNTGELFF.

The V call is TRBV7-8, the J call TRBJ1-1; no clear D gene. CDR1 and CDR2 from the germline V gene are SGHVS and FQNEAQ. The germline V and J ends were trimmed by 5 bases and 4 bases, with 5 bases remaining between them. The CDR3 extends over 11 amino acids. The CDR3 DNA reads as TGTGCCAGCAGCCGATTCACTGAAGCTTTCTTT. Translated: CASSRFTEAFF.

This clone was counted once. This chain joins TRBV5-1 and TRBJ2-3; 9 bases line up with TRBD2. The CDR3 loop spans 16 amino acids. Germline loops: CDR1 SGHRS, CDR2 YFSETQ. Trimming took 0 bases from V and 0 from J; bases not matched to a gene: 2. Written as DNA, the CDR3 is TGCGCCAGCAGCTTGGTACTAGCGGGTAGCACAGATACGCAGTATTTT. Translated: CASSLVLAGSTDTQYF.

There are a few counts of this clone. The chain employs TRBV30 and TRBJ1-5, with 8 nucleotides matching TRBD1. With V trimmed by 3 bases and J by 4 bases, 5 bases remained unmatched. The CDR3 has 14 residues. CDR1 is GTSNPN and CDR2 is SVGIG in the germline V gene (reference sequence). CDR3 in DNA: TGTGCCTGGAGGGGGACAGGCCTAAATCAGCCCCAGCATTTT. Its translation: CAWRGTGLNQPQHF.

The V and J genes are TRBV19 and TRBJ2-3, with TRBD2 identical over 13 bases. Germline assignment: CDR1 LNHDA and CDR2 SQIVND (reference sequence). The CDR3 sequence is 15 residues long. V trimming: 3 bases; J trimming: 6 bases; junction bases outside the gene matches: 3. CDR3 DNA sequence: TGTGCCAGTAGTATTGGACTAGCGGGAGCTGATACGCAGTATTTT. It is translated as CASSIGLAGADTQYF.

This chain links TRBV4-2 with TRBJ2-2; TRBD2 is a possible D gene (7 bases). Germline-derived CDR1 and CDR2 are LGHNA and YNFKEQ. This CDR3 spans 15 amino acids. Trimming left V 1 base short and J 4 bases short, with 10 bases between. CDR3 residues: CASSQVRGGTGELFF. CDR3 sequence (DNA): TGTGCCAGCAGCCAAGTTAGGGGGGGCACCGGGGAGCTGTTTTTT.

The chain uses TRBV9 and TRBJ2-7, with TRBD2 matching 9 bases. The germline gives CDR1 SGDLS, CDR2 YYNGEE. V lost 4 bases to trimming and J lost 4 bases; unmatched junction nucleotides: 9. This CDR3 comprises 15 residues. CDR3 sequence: CASSPRTGLAYEQYF. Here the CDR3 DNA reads TGTGCCAGCAGCCCTAGAACTGGACTAGCGTACGAGCAGTACTTC.

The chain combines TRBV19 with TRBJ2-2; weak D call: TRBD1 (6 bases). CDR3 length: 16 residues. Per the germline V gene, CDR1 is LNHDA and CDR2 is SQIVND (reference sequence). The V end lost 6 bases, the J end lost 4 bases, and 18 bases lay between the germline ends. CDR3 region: CASRGAQTLLTGELFF. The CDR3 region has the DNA TGTGCCAGTAGGGGGGCACAGACACTCCTCACCGGGGAGCTGTTTTTT.

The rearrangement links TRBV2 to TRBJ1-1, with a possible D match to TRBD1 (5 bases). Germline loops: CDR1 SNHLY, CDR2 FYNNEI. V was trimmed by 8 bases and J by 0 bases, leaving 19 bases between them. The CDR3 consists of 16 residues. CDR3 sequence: CASGLPDWGLNTEAFF. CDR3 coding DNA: TGTGCCAGCGGTCTCCCTGATTGGGGCCTGAACACTGAAGCTTTCTTT.

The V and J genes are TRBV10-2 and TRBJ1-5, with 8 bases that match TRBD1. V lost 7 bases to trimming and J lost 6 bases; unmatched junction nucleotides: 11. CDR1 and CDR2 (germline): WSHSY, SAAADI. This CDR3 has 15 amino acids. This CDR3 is CASTPSGGSVQPQHF. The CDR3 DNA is TGCGCCAGCACCCCTTCAGGGGGCTCCGTTCAGCCCCAGCATTTT.

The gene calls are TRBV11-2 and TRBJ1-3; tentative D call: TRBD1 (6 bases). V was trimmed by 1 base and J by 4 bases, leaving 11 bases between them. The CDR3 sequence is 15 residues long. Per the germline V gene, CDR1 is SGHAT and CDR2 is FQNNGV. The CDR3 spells CASSLGGGRGNTIYF. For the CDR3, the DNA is TGTGCCAGCAGCTTAGGAGGGGGGCGAGGAAACACCATATATTTT.